This section outlines one TCR beta chain sequence together with its context. This specimen belongs to a study of technical replicates of blood from a handful of donors. V was cut by 2 bases and J by 2 bases, with 6 bases left in between. The CDR3 covers 13 residues. Germline V gene data show CDR1 as SEHNR and CDR2 as FQNEAQ (reference sequence). Libraries were prepared by immunoSEQ multiplex PCR; TCRdb keeps only in-frame clonotypes and omits some of them. In the table there are around 93,000 clones, less than 95% of which are singletons. The TCR was taken from a human donor in good health. Sequencing was done on a sample of T cells isolated from PBMCs. The V gene is TRBV7-9, the J gene TRBJ1-2; no firm D call. In DNA, the CDR3 is TGTGCCAGCAGCTTATCAGCGAACTATGGCTACACCTTC. Amino acid sequence: CASSLSANYGYTF.